Sequencing of this TCR beta chain was carried out in a study of blood T cell repertoires in COVID-19. Study-level background: T cells, B-cell-depleted T cells, or PBMCs supplied cDNA or gDNA.

Germline V lookup: CDR1 SEHNR, CDR2 FQNEAQ (reference sequence). CDR3 length equals 16 residues. The junction had 17 bases not matched to a gene; V was cut back by 8 bases and J by 7 bases. Libraries were prepared by immunoSEQ multiplex PCR; TCRdb keeps only in-frame clonotypes and omits some of them. This sample has about 500,000 clones, with approximately 92% found just once. The sample consisted of peripheral blood. The chain carries TRBV7-9 and TRBJ2-3; 8 bases agree with TRBD1. The receptor comes from a young man with COVID-19, enrolled during active disease. The CDR3 nucleotides are TGTGCCAGCTCGTCCCCGAAGGGGACAGGAGACCATACGCAGTATTTT. Its translation: CASSSPKGTGDHTQYF.